These T cell receptor beta chains were read from a single sample in a study of shared clonotypes between healthy human individuals. Generated by immunoSEQ multiplex PCR, the TCRdb table keeps only in-frame clones and is missing some. In the table there are more than 850,000 clones, around 78% of which are singletons. Sequencing was carried out using memory CD4+ T cells from PBMCs. The source is a man aged 18 to 29 in good health. Some clones in this sample may be carry-over from other donors' samples. Both conserved end residues are trimmed from each CDR3. Fields, in order: V gene, J gene, CDR3 protein.

TRBV28,TRBJ1-4,ASSLWSVGQANEKLF
TRBV7-7,TRBJ2-2,ASRPWTSSTGELF
TRBV7-9,TRBJ1-3,ASSLQGTGNTIY
TRBV7-8,TRBJ2-2,ASSLGGQVTTGELF
TRBV5-1,TRBJ2-7,ASSFGGTGRPEQY
TRBV10-3,TRBJ2-1,AISPGHPSSSYNEQF
TRBV25-1,TRBJ2-2,ATQGGAFNTGELF
TRBV10-2,TRBJ2-5,AIQTQQETQY
TRBV2,TRBJ2-2,ASSDHSGRYTGELF
TRBV7-2,TRBJ1-5,ASSPLGSNQPQH
TRBV5-4,TRBJ2-1,ASSPGLAGAYNEQF
TRBV5-1,TRBJ1-5,ASSLGQESGQPQH
TRBV10-3,TRBJ2-1,AIWDSAYNEQF
TRBV6-5,TRBJ2-4,ASSSGVAKNIQY
TRBV7-6,TRBJ2-1,ASSLMLAGGRGQF
TRBV10-3,TRBJ2-1,AISEPGLASNEQF
TRBV2,TRBJ1-1,ASSKTGPGTEAF
TRBV30,TRBJ2-5,AWSVGAGLSGETQY
TRBV11-2,TRBJ2-7,ASSPLQRTSGVSYEQY
TRBV5-8,TRBJ1-2,ASSPGTIWGYT
TRBV5-1,TRBJ2-1,ASSLGVSGSSSHNEQF
TRBV5-1,TRBJ2-1,ASSFQDNEQF
TRBV9,TRBJ1-1,ASSVVGEATEAF
TRBV28,TRBJ2-3,ASRPGGTDTQY
TRBV5-4,TRBJ1-2,ASSLDLSNYGYT
TRBV19,TRBJ2-1,ASRGLAGGGPYNEQF
TRBV7-9,TRBJ2-7,ASSPGLAADEQY
TRBV6-1,TRBJ2-7,ASSEARAEQY
TRBV29-1,TRBJ2-3,SVCLAGSADTQY
TRBV27,TRBJ1-2,ASRQEAKPRYGYT
TRBV28,TRBJ2-7,ASSSLLAGGDEQY
TRBV11-3,TRBJ2-2,ASSWTQGGGELF
TRBV18,TRBJ1-1,ASSASWGGDTEAF
TRBV5-1,TRBJ2-3,ASSGGIASLADTQY
TRBV5-4,TRBJ2-2,ASSSITGELF
TRBV5-4,TRBJ2-7,ASSPGWEAAYEQY
TRBV30,TRBJ2-6,AWSLQGAPGANVLT
TRBV7-3,TRBJ2-1,ASSPDASGSYEQF
TRBV18,TRBJ1-3,ASSRLSQSSGNTIY
TRBV4-1,TRBJ2-3,ASSQDGGNADTQY
TRBV7-2,TRBJ2-7,AWGLAGYYEQY